A selection of T cell receptor beta chains follows, all from one sample in a study of T cell repertoires in cytomegalovirus infection. TCRdb re-called the reads through MiXCR, storing one row per CDR3 protein. Seen here are some 300,000 distinct CDR3 sequences, roughly a tenth observed once, and the top ten hold about 2.3%. Source material: PBMCs. These receptors came from a human donor in good health (CMV status not recorded). Some clones in this sample may be carry-over from other donors' samples. Each CDR3 is given with its conserved first and last residue. The D gene is left open where the match is weak. Not all rows give a size; the values are once, few, many and, for expanded clones, a class.

J gene	D gene	clone size	V gene	CDR3 DNA	CDR3 protein
TRBJ1-1	NA	many	TRBV19	TGTGCCAGTAGTATATACCTTGAAGAAGCTTTCTTT	CASSIYLEEAFF
TRBJ2-5	TRBD1	many	TRBV5-5	TGTGCCAGCAGGTCACGCCGGGACAGGCAAGGGACCCAGTACTTC	CASRSRRDRQGTQYF
TRBJ2-5	TRBD1	few	TRBV5-4	TGTGCCAGCAGCTTACCTGGGACGACAGGGACGGAGACCCAGTACTTC	CASSLPGTTGTETQYF
TRBJ2-1	NA	many	TRBV6-6	TGTGCCAGCAGTTACACAGGGAATGAGCAGTTCTTC	CASSYTGNEQFF
TRBJ2-7	NA	NA	TRBV20-1	TGCAGTGCTAGGGACGGGTTGTCCTACGAGCAGTACTTC	CSARDGLSYEQYF
TRBJ2-5	NA	many	TRBV7-8	TGTGCCAGCAGCCCTAAGGGCCCGGGGTACCAAGAGACCCAGTACTTC	CASSPKGPGYQETQYF
TRBJ1-4	TRBD1	many	TRBV11-2	TGTGCCAGCAGCTTAGGGGGACAGGGAACTAATGAAAAACTGTTTTTT	CASSLGGQGTNEKLFF
TRBJ1-1	NA	NA	TRBV20-1	TGCAGTGCTAGCGCCACGTTGTTTGGGCAGACTGAAGCTTTCTTT	CSASATLFGQTEAFF
TRBJ2-1	NA	NA	TRBV5-1	TGCGCCAGCAGCTTGGTTGGGGAATACAATGAGCAGTTCTTC	CASSLVGEYNEQFF
TRBJ2-3	NA	many	TRBV20-1	TGCAGGTCAGAGGATCCTAGCACAGATACGCAGTATTTT	CRSEDPSTDTQYF
TRBJ1-1	TRBD1	many	TRBV4-1	TGCGCCAGCAGCCAACCGGACAGGTGGACTGAAGCTTTCTTT	CASSQPDRWTEAFF
TRBJ2-4	TRBD2	few	TRBV29-1	TGCAGCGTTGAAACTAGCGGGGGGGGCCAAAACATTCAGTACTTC	CSVETSGGGQNIQYF
TRBJ2-6	TRBD1	NA	TRBV20-1	TGCAGTGCCGGGGACAGCCGCTCTGGGGCCAACGTCCTGACTTTC	CSAGDSRSGANVLTF
TRBJ1-4	NA	few	TRBV29-1	TGCAGCGTTATGGTCACTACAACTAATGAAAAACTGTTTTTT	CSVMVTTTNEKLFF
TRBJ1-5	NA	once	TRBV28	TGTGCCAGCAGTCGGGGCAGCTCCCAGCATTTT	CASSRGSSQHF
TRBJ1-2	TRBD1	NA	TRBV10-3	TGTGCCATCGGGACAGGGGCCGGGAGCTATGGCTACACCTTC	CAIGTGAGSYGYTF
TRBJ1-4	NA	many	TRBV7-9	TGTGCCAGCAGCTTTGCTAATGAAAAACTGTTTTTT	CASSFANEKLFF
TRBJ1-1	NA	many	TRBV7-2	TGTGCCAGCAGCTTAGCGCGGGTGGGGTCTGAAGCTTTCTTT	CASSLARVGSEAFF
TRBJ1-1	TRBD1	many	TRBV9	TGTGCCAGCAGCGTGGGATACAGGGGGACCGAAGCTTTCTTT	CASSVGYRGTEAFF
TRBJ2-1	TRBD1	many	TRBV7-2	TGTGCCAGCAGCCTCAGGGGGCAGAGTGAGCAGTTCTTC	CASSLRGQSEQFF
TRBJ2-1	TRBD1	many	TRBV4-1	TGCGCCAGCAGCCCTGGGACAGGGGGCTCTCCGTCCTACAATGAGCAGTTCTTC	CASSPGTGGSPSYNEQFF
TRBJ2-1	TRBD2	many	TRBV19	TGTGCCAGTAGTAAAGCTGGCGGGGGGCACAGTGAGCAGTTCTTC	CASSKAGGGHSEQFF
TRBJ2-4	NA	many	TRBV28	TGTGCCAGCAGTTTCTCTGGCGTAGCCAAAAACATTCAGTACTTC	CASSFSGVAKNIQYF
TRBJ1-1	NA	many	TRBV4-2	TGTGCCAGCAGCCAAGGGAGGACGGAGAACACTGAAGCTTTCTTT	CASSQGRTENTEAFF
TRBJ2-5	TRBD2	many	TRBV5-4	TGTGCCAGCAGCCTCGAGCGGGGGTCTTCTAGAGGGACGCGAGAGACCCAGTACTTC	CASSLERGSSRGTRETQYF
TRBJ2-1	TRBD1	many	TRBV7-2	TGTGCCAGCAGTTGGGACAGGGGGTCGGGCAATGAGCAGTTCTTC	CASSWDRGSGNEQFF
TRBJ1-1	NA	few	TRBV5-1	TGCGCCAGCAGTCCGACCCCACAGGGATTAGAAACTGAAGCTTTCTTT	CASSPTPQGLETEAFF
TRBJ2-5	NA	many	TRBV28	TGTGCCAGCAGTCCCGGGGCGAAAGAGACCCAGTACTTC	CASSPGAKETQYF
TRBJ2-7	TRBD2	many	TRBV20-1	TGCAGTGCTCCCCGCCCGGGACTAATCGCCGAGCAGTACTTC	CSAPRPGLIAEQYF
TRBJ2-2	NA	many	TRBV5-5	TGTGCCAGCAGCCTCCAGAGACGGAGTTCGAACACCGGGGAGCTGTTTTTT	CASSLQRRSSNTGELFF
TRBJ1-5	TRBD1	NA	TRBV20-1	TGCAGTGCTACCCCGCCAGGGGGGAATCAGCCCCAGCATTTT	CSATPPGGNQPQHF
TRBJ1-2	NA	many	TRBV7-3	TGTGCCAGCAGCTTTTCTCAGGGCGGGGGCTACACCTTC	CASSFSQGGGYTF
TRBJ2-5	TRBD2	NA	TRBV5-4	TGTGCCAGCAGCCCATCGGGGGGGCTGGGAGCGGAGACCCAGTACTTC	CASSPSGGLGAETQYF
TRBJ2-1	NA	many	TRBV20-1	TGCAGTGCTAGACTGGGACACCGGCCCTCAGATGAGCAGTTCTTC	CSARLGHRPSDEQFF
TRBJ2-2	TRBD1	many	TRBV5-6	TGTGCCGCCTCCGGGACAGTCACCGGGGAGCTGTTTTTT	CAASGTVTGELFF
TRBJ1-2	NA	many	TRBV20-1	TGCAGTGCTAGAGAGGGGCAGGGGTACTATGGCTACACCTTC	CSAREGQGYYGYTF
TRBJ2-1	TRBD2	many	TRBV28	TGTGCCAGCAGTTTTGGCGGGGGGACCTACAATGAGCAGTTCTTC	CASSFGGGTYNEQFF
TRBJ1-1	NA	many	TRBV29-1	TGCAGCGCTGAAGAGAACACTGAAGCTTTCTTT	CSAEENTEAFF
TRBJ2-5	TRBD2	many	TRBV6-2/TRBV6-3	TGTGCCAGCAGATTTCATGGACTAGCGGGACAAGAGACCCAGTACTTC	CASRFHGLAGQETQYF
TRBJ1-5	NA	many	TRBV5-1	TGCGCCAGCAGCGAATCCTCAGGACATCAGCCCCAGCATTTT	CASSESSGHQPQHF
TRBJ2-4	NA	many	TRBV14	TGTGCCAGCAGCCCCACGAGCGGGCCTTCAGCCAAAAACATTCAGTACTTC	CASSPTSGPSAKNIQYF
TRBJ2-3	NA	NA	TRBV20-1	TGCAGTGCTTCTGCTGGTAGCACAGATACGCAGTATTTT	CSASAGSTDTQYF
TRBJ2-5	TRBD1	many	TRBV20-1	TGCAGTGCTCCACAGGGGGCGCGGGAGACCCAGTACTTC	CSAPQGARETQYF
TRBJ2-7	TRBD1	few	TRBV20-1	TGCAGTGCTAGACGCTCGACAGGGGGTTACGAGCAGTACTTC	CSARRSTGGYEQYF
TRBJ2-1	TRBD1	many	TRBV5-6	TGTGCCAGCAGCCCGGGACAGGGAACCCTTAGCTCCTACAATGAGCAGTTCTTC	CASSPGQGTLSSYNEQFF
TRBJ2-2	NA	NA	TRBV29-1	TGCAGCGTTCCACACTACACCGGGGAGCTGTTTTTT	CSVPHYTGELFF